This T cell receptor beta chain was retrieved from a study of post-analysis software for immune sequencing data. Notes on the study in general: TRBV5-6, TRBV5-1 and TRBV20-1 were among four to six TRBV segments more frequent in patients than controls. The study found significantly lower normalized Chao1 diversity in multiple sclerosis patients than in controls. Batch-matched samples strongly co-clustered by F measure.

In this sample, this clonotype turned up a few times. The antigen remains unidentified. The CDR3 totals 15 residues. The V gene end was trimmed by 8 bases and the J gene end by 8 bases; junction bases not matched to a gene: 14. cDNA libraries for TCR beta contained unique molecular identifiers. From the PCR reads, TCRdb called clonotypes with MiXCR, one entry per CDR3 protein. The data show roughly 400,000 distinct CDR3 sequences, 30% to 40% seen once. The rearrangement links TRBV12-3 or TRBV12-4 to TRBJ2-1; 8 bases are a match to TRBD2. This TCR was sampled from a girl aged 2-10 years with multiple sclerosis. The specimen was blood. CDR3 DNA: TGTGCCAGCGGGGCCTGGACTAGCAACCCGTATGAGCAGTTCTTC. Protein: CASGAWTSNPYEQFF.